This T cell receptor beta chain was sequenced during a study of T cell responses to AZD1222 COVID-19 vaccine. Study observations and caveats: Sampled repertoires all dated from after the peak T cell response. The donors showed a predominance of white British ancestry and of females, with possible underestimation of clonal diversity. The CD4 TCRs associated with vaccination extended across spike and predominated at 160-218 and 743-854.

For this clone: Its antigen remains unidentified.

The germline CDR1 and CDR2 sequences are LGHNA and YNFKEQ. CDR3 size: 15 residues. Deletions cut 1 base from V and 4 bases from J, with 14 bases between. Produced via immunoSEQ multiplex PCR; TCRdb's table is partial and in-frame only. The sample yields some 200,000 clones, roughly 91% seen once. The TCR sequence derives from an adult in good health. This chain uses TRBV4-2 with TRBJ2-7, with D perhaps assigned TRBD1 or TRBD2 (5 bases each). The specimen comprised peripheral blood, sampled on day 0 of MenACWY control vaccination. The CDR3 sequence is CASSQAAGTGYEQYF. In DNA form, the CDR3 reads TGTGCCAGCAGCCAAGCGGCCGGGACCGGGTACGAGCAGTACTTC.